The present TCR beta chain was sequenced within a study of graft-versus-host responses after intestinal transplantation. Study results and limitations: There was an association between peak levels of circulating GvH clones and early post-transplant HvG declines. Marrow from the recipient contained GvH clones, some of which had appeared first in ileum or blood.

Germline V gene data show CDR1 as LNHDA and CDR2 as SQIVND (reference sequence). The CDR3 loop spans 13 amino acids. Deletions cut 8 bases from V and 4 bases from J, with 12 bases between. As regards this clone: Its antigen is currently unknown. Distinct nucleotide sequences in the sample also encode this CDR3.

Data came from immunoSEQ multiplex PCR; TCRdb stores just in-frame clones and leaves some out. The table lists under 100,000 clones, over 90% of them singletons. The TCR comes from a human donor who was the organ donor for an intestinal transplant. This rearrangement joins TRBV19 to TRBJ1-5; weak D call: TRBD1 (5 bases). The input for sequencing was unstimulated CD4+ T cells sorted from spleen or lymph node cells, taken before transplant. The CDR3 is CASGEGLNQPQHF. CDR3 nucleotides: TGTGCCAGTGGTGAGGGGCTAAATCAGCCCCAGCATTTT. The entire variable domain, with the rest obtained from reference TRBV19 and TRBJ1-5, is as follows: DGGITQSPKYLFRKEGQNVTLSCEQNLNHDAMYWYRQDPGQGLRLIYYSQIVNDFQKGDIAEGYSVSREKKESFPLTVTSAQKNPTAFYLCASGEGLNQPQHFGDGTRLSIL.